The clone carrying this TCR beta chain occurred a few times. This CDR3 spans 15 amino acids. Germline V CDR1 and CDR2: SGDLS, YYNGEE. The trim removed 3 bases at V and 3 bases at J, leaving 7 bases unmatched. These data are taken from a study of blood T cell repertoires in COVID-19. Across the study: The study drew acute and convalescent COVID-19 samples from the United States, Italy and Spain. Nucleic acid was either cDNA or gDNA, and it came from T cells, B-cell-depleted T cells, or PBMCs.

In the original workflow: Amplification of reference gene primers was used by the study to estimate nucleated cell counts. TCRdb keeps only in-frame clones here, not all; method: immunoSEQ multiplex PCR. The D gene and trimming were derived from the DNA, and the V and J assignments and clone size from that table. This repertoire shows 120,000 or so clones, around four fifths found once; its top ten account for about 6.3%. The sequenced sample was peripheral blood. The chain employs TRBV9 and TRBJ2-7; 9 nucleotides align to TRBD1. The clonotype comes from a man of 80 years or more with active or convalescent COVID-19. Written as DNA, the CDR3 is TGTGCCAGCAGCGCTGACGGGACAGGGATCTACGAGCAGTACTTC. It yields the protein CASSADGTGIYEQYF.